The clone carrying this TCR beta chain occurred a few times. The sample comes from a study of sequential checkpoint blockade in melanoma. Study information: Patients were randomized 1:1 to nivolumab-then-ipilimumab or ipilimumab-then-nivolumab first-line.

This CDR3 is 14 amino acids long. CDR1 SGHTA and CDR2 FQGTGA come from the germline V gene. The V and J ends lost 5 bases and 4 bases respectively, with 12 bases between them. The treatment: randomized to nivolumab then ipilimumab (arm A) or the reverse (arm B). Sorted cells were live CD3+CD8+, lacking CD19 and CD56, from PBMCs. Clones were sequenced by immunoSEQ multiplex PCR, and TCRdb holds only the in-frame ones, with some missing. The sample comprises 17,000 or so clones, 60% to 80% of which are singletons, and about 22% rests with the top ten. This receptor was obtained from a human donor with melanoma. This chain connects TRBV7-3 to TRBJ1-3, with a possible D match to TRBD1 (5 bases). Material: CD8+ T cells sorted from blood (inferred from file names), obtained from a patient given nivolumab and ipilimumab in sequence. Here the CDR3 reads CASSPGLGGNTIYF. The CDR3 DNA is TGTGCCAGCAGCCCAGGGTTGGGGGGAAACACCATATATTTT. Full variable domain (remainder filled in from reference TRBV7-3 and TRBJ1-3): GAGVSQTPSNKVTEKGKYVELRCDPISGHTALYWYRQSLGQGPEFLIYFQGTGAADDSGLPNDRFFAVRPEGSVSTLKIQRTERGDSAVYLCASSPGLGGNTIYFGEGSWLTVV.